This T cell receptor beta chain was sequenced in a study of blood T cell repertoires in COVID-19. Study-level background: From the United States, Italy and Spain came samples of acute and convalescent COVID-19. T cells, B-cell-depleted T cells, or PBMCs provided the cDNA or gDNA that served as material.

Study processing details: The assay estimated nucleated cells by amplifying reference gene primers. Profiled with immunoSEQ multiplex PCR; TCRdb holds only in-frame clones, not every one. V, J and clone size derive from that table, while D and trimming were established from the DNA sequence. The table lists under 200,000 clones, 70% to 80% of them singletons, with approximately 7.7% in the top ten. This clone showed up just a few times. This sample also contains other DNA sequences that code for the same CDR3. It was during active infection that Seattle patients were enrolled and then longitudinally followed. Specimen: peripheral blood. This sequence originates from a woman in her fifties or sixties with COVID-19, enrolled during active disease.

This chain's CDR3 is CASSPDRTNTEAFF. DNA for the CDR3: TGTGCCAGCAGCCCGGACAGGACGAACACTGAAGCTTTCTTT. The rearrangement joins TRBV11-1 to TRBJ1-1; 7 bases map to TRBD1. There are 14 residues in the CDR3. Germline loops: CDR1 SGHAT, CDR2 FQDESV (reference sequence). The V and J ends lost 5 bases and 1 base, in that order; junction bases with no gene match: 4.